This is a list of T cell receptor beta chains from one sample in a study of T-cell reconstitution after alpha-beta-depleted transplantation in children. MiXCR was run by TCRdb on the PCR reads, yielding one entry per CDR3 protein. Among some 390,000 distinct CDR3 sequences listed, roughly 21% were seen once. Material: PBMCs from the stem cell graft donor, obtained from the stem cell graft. The source of these receptors is a human donor who donated a stem cell graft to a child with acute myeloid leukemia. Both conserved end residues are trimmed from each CDR3. Fields, in order: clone size, V gene, D gene, J gene, CDR3 protein. D genes are given only for firm matches. Clone size is given for some rows only: seen once, a few or many times, or a class if the clone is expanded.

many	TRBV20-1	TRBD2	TRBJ2-5	SARSGREVGETQY
many	TRBV20-1	TRBD2	TRBJ2-3	STSGRGTDTQY
few	TRBV9	TRBD2	TRBJ2-3	ASSRTSATDTQY
NA	TRBV20-1	TRBD2	TRBJ2-3	TSAGTSGTDTQY
NA	TRBV7-2	NA	TRBJ2-7	ASSLDTLSSYEQY
NA	TRBV2	NA	TRBJ2-5	ASSEGDPVGETQY
NA	TRBV4-2	NA	TRBJ2-1	ASQGGESSYNEQF
many	TRBV6-5	NA	TRBJ2-1	ASSYGLLLNEQF
many	TRBV29-1	TRBD2	TRBJ2-1	SVTLAGNDNEQF
NA	TRBV5-1	NA	TRBJ2-6	ASRDTGIAGANVLT